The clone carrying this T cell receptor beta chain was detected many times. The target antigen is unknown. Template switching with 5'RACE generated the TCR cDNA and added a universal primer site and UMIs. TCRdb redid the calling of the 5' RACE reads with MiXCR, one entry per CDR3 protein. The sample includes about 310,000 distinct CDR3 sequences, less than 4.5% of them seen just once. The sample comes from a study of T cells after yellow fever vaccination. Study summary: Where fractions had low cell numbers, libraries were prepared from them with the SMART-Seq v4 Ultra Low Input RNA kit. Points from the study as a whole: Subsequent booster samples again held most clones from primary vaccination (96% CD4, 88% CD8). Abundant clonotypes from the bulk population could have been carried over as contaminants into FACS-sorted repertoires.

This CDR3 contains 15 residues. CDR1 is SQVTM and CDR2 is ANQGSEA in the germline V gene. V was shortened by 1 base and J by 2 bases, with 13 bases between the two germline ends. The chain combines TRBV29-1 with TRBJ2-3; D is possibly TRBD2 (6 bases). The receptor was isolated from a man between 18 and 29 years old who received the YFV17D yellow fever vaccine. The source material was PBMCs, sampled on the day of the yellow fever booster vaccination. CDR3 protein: CSVEVLPGDTDTQYF. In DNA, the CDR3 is TGCAGCGTTGAAGTACTACCGGGGGACACAGATACGCAGTATTTT.